A single sample gave rise to the 21 T cell receptor beta chains below, sequenced in a study of blood T cell repertoires in COVID-19. Clones were sequenced by immunoSEQ multiplex PCR, and TCRdb holds only the in-frame ones, with some missing. Of approximately 150,000 clones in the sample, 80% were seen once. The sample taken for sequencing was peripheral blood. Source of these receptors: a woman between 50 and 59 years old with acute or convalescent COVID-19.

CDR3 coding DNA: TGTGCCAGCAGCCTCCGGGACACCGATTGGGGGCCCCAGCATTTT. Protein product: CASSLRDTDWGPQHF. The V and J genes are TRBV7-2 and TRBJ1-5; weak D call: TRBD1 (6 bases). Trimming took off 5 bases at V and 9 bases at J, with 20 bases between the two ends. The CDR3 totals 15 residues. Germline loops: CDR1 SGHTA, CDR2 FQGNSA.

CDR3 in amino acids: CASSRRSATNEKLFF. The CDR3 DNA reads as TGCGCCAGCAGCCGACGGAGTGCAACTAATGAAAAACTGTTTTTT. The J gene is TRBJ1-4, the V gene TRBV5-1, with D uncertain. Looked up from germline, CDR1 is SGHRS and CDR2 is YFSETQ. V dropped 4 bases and J dropped 0 bases, with 10 bases sitting between them. CDR3 length: 15 residues. Full variable domain (outside the CDR3, taken from reference TRBV5-1 and TRBJ1-4): KAGVTQTPRYLIKTRGQQVTLSCSPISGHRSVSWYQQTPGQGLQFLFEYFSETQRNKGNFPGRFSGRQFSNSRSEMNVSTLELGDSALYLCASSRRSATNEKLFFGSGTQLSVL.

The genes are TRBV29-1 and TRBJ1-4, with TRBD1 matching over 7 bases. CDR1 and CDR2 (germline): SQVTM, ANQGSEA. The CDR3 extends over 15 amino acids. V shed 6 bases and J 0 bases; nucleotides not matched to a gene: 7. The CDR3: CSVLDRVATNEKLFF. CDR3 coding DNA: TGCAGCGTGCTAGACAGGGTAGCAACTAATGAAAAACTGTTTTTT.

The chain recombines TRBV10-3 with TRBJ1-1; D is unresolved. With 8 bases removed from V and 5 bases from J, the gap between germline ends came to 15 bases. The CDR3 is 13 amino acids. Germline assignment: CDR1 ENHRY and CDR2 SYGVKD. The CDR3 is CAIAKGEFTEAFF. Here the CDR3 DNA reads TGTGCCATCGCAAAGGGAGAGTTTACTGAAGCTTTCTTT.

The chain recombines TRBV7-9 with TRBJ1-5, with TRBD1 matching 8 bases. Germline V CDR1 and CDR2: SEHNR, FQNEAQ (reference sequence). The length of the CDR3 is 15 residues. V was clipped by 5 bases and J by 4 bases; unmatched bases: 7. The CDR3 bases are TGTGCCAGCAGCCTTACAGGGGGGGATAATCAGCCCCAGCATTTT. Protein: CASSLTGGDNQPQHF.

This sequence joins TRBV6-6 and TRBJ1-6; TRBD1 matches at 7 bases. The CDR3 totals 14 residues. Germline V gene sequence: CDR1 MNHNY, CDR2 SVGAGI (reference sequence). J lost 5 bases, V lost 4 bases, and 2 bases had no gene match. CDR3 bases: TGTGCCAGCAGTTTCGACAGGGATAATTCACCCCTCCACTTT. Protein sequence: CASSFDRDNSPLHF.

J is TRBJ1-1 and V is TRBV7-3; maybe TRBD1 (5 bases). The length of the CDR3 is 13 residues. Deletions cut 5 bases from V and 5 bases from J, with 12 bases between. Per the germline V gene, CDR1 is SGHTA and CDR2 is FQGTGA. The DNA for the CDR3 is TGTGCCAGCAGCATCTACGGGGGGACTGAAGCTTTCTTT. Translated: CASSIYGGTEAFF.

The rearrangement links TRBV18 to TRBJ1-6, with TRBD1 matching 7 bases. This CDR3 region has 15 residues. The V gene end was trimmed by 2 bases and the J gene end by 10 bases; junction bases not matched to a gene: 8. Per germline, CDR1 KGHSH and CDR2 LQKENI. CDR3 coding DNA: TGTGCCAGCTCACCAAGGGCCACAGGGGAATCACCCCTCCACTTT. Its translation: CASSPRATGESPLHF.

The chain has TRBV3-1 (or the pseudogene TRBV3-2) and TRBJ2-5, with 7 bases lining up with TRBD2. V was clipped by 4 bases and J by 4 bases; unmatched bases: 9. This CDR3 has 15 amino acids. The germline V gene has CDR1 LGHDT and CDR2 YNNKEL (reference sequence). The CDR3 loop reads CASSPSWGEGETQYF. CDR3 DNA sequence: TGTGCCAGCAGCCCGTCCTGGGGGGAGGGAGAGACCCAGTACTTC.

The chain uses TRBV28 and TRBJ2-7; the D gene is possibly TRBD2 (5 bases). Trimming pared 6 bases from V and 4 bases from J, leaving 10 bases between. The CDR3 spans 12 residues. From germline, CDR1 is MDHEN and CDR2 SYDVKM. The CDR3: CASRHTSYEQYF. The CDR3 region has the DNA TGTGCCAGCAGGCATACTAGTTACGAGCAGTACTTC.

This rearrangement joins TRBV18 to TRBJ2-6; 10 positions agree with TRBD1. Losses at the gene ends were 5 bases for V and 1 base for J; bases not matched to a gene: 11. The CDR3 contains 19 residues. Germline CDR1 KGHSH, CDR2 LQKENI. The CDR3 nucleotides are TGTGCCAGCTCAACAATATCCCGGACAGGGGGTTCTGGGGCCAACGTCCTGACTTTC. Amino acid sequence: CASSTISRTGGSGANVLTF.

The sample holds one count of this clone. The chain is built from TRBV6-5 and TRBJ2-7; D gene ambiguous. The germline gives CDR1 MNHEY, CDR2 SVGAGI. This CDR3 has 11 residues. The V and J ends lost 7 bases and 1 base respectively, with 5 bases between them. The CDR3 here is CASTQSYEQYF. The CDR3 DNA sequence: TGTGCCAGCACTCAGTCCTACGAGCAGTACTTC.

The rearrangement uses TRBV28 and TRBJ2-7, with 7 bases aligning to TRBD2. This CDR3 has 15 residues. CDR1 and CDR2 from the germline V gene are MDHEN and SYDVKM. Trimming removed 4 bases from V and 2 bases from J; junction bases left unmatched: 8. CDR3 loop: CASSWGGGLTYEQYF. CDR3 nucleotides: TGTGCCAGCAGTTGGGGTGGGGGACTAACCTACGAGCAGTACTTC.

The genes are TRBV6-5 and TRBJ1-6; 7 positions agree with TRBD1. V gave up 0 bases and J gave up 10 bases; unmatched junction bases: 3. The germline V gene encodes CDR1 MNHEY and CDR2 SVGAGI. This CDR3 is built from 14 residues. CDR3 sequence reads: CASSYSTGSSPLHF. The CDR3 DNA reads as TGTGCCAGCAGTTACTCGACAGGGAGCTCACCCCTCCACTTT.

V and J are TRBV4-3 and TRBJ2-7, with D uncertain. Germline V gives CDR1 LGHNA, CDR2 YSLEER. V lost 0 bases, J lost 2 bases, and 11 bases lay in between. CDR3 length: 15 amino acids. Written as DNA, the CDR3 is TGCGCCAGCAGCCAAGAGATTATAGCAGCCTACGAGCAGTACTTC. Its protein product is CASSQEIIAAYEQYF.

The gene calls are TRBV7-9 and TRBJ2-2, with 12 bases that match TRBD2. Germline assignment: CDR1 SEHNR and CDR2 FQNEAQ (reference sequence). V was pared by 2 bases and J by 7 bases, with 8 bases of the junction left unmatched. The CDR3 covers 17 residues. This CDR3 is CASSLPTSGGFIGELFF. DNA of the CDR3: TGTGCCAGCAGCTTACCGACTAGCGGGGGATTTATCGGGGAGCTGTTTTTT.

This chain links TRBV30 with TRBJ1-5; D is unclear. Trimming stripped 1 base from V and 2 bases from J, with 12 bases between. This CDR3 region has 15 residues. Germline values: CDR1 GTSNPN, CDR2 SVGIG (reference sequence). The CDR3 loop is CAWSGGLAGNQPQHF. CDR3 nucleotide sequence: TGTGCCTGGAGTGGCGGGTTAGCGGGCAATCAGCCCCAGCATTTT.

V gene TRBV7-9 combines with J gene TRBJ2-7, with 9 bases matching TRBD1. The CDR3 is made up of 16 amino acids. The germline V gene has CDR1 SEHNR and CDR2 FQNEAQ (reference sequence). V was clipped by 5 bases and J by 3 bases; unmatched bases: 11. The CDR3 here is CASSPGAGQGNYEQYF. CDR3 DNA sequence: TGTGCCAGCAGCCCAGGGGCGGGACAGGGAAACTACGAGCAGTACTTC.

The J gene is TRBJ1-2, the V gene TRBV5-1; D gene uncertain. CDR3 length equals 15 residues. The V end was cut by 0 bases, the J end by 8 bases, with 17 bases between. Germline V gene lookup returns CDR1 SGHRS and CDR2 YFSETQ. CDR3 coding DNA: TGCGCCAGCAGCTTGGGGGCGGCAGGCGGAGGGGGCTACACCTTC. As protein: CASSLGAAGGGGYTF. Filled out from reference TRBV5-1 and TRBJ1-2, the complete variable domain reads KAGVTQTPRYLIKTRGQQVTLSCSPISGHRSVSWYQQTPGQGLQFLFEYFSETQRNKGNFPGRFSGRQFSNSRSEMNVSTLELGDSALYLCASSLGAAGGGGYTFGSGTRLTVV.

This chain uses TRBV9 with TRBJ1-1; maybe TRBD1 (6 bases). CDR1 is SGDLS and CDR2 is YYNGEE in the germline V gene. Trimming removed 3 bases from V and 8 bases from J, with 11 bases in between. The length of the CDR3 is 12 residues. The CDR3 DNA reads as TGTGCCAGCAGCGGAAACAGGGTAGAAGCTTTCTTT. As protein: CASSGNRVEAFF.

This clone was picked up a small number of times. The CDR3 reads CASSIRTSGTGELFF. Here the CDR3 DNA reads TGCGCCAGCAGCATACGGACTAGCGGTACCGGGGAGCTGTTTTTT. The chain combines TRBV4-3 with TRBJ2-2; 10 bases map to TRBD2. Germline loops: CDR1 LGHNA, CDR2 YSLEER. The CDR3 has 15 residues. J lost 5 bases, V lost 5 bases, and 5 bases had no gene match.